One and the same sample provided the 11 T cell receptor beta chains below, sequenced in a study of blood T cell repertoires in COVID-19 (TCRdb year 2020). The method was the immunoSEQ multiplex PCR assay. TCRdb retrieved this table from immuneACCESS and kept in-frame rearrangements only. Not all clones are present; in checked studies, unresolved V genes account for under half, and no reason is known for the remainder. The sample table records roughly 240,000 clones; roughly 85% of these occur just once. The ten largest clones take up approximately 8.2% of the sample. The sequenced sample consisted of PBMCs or T cells enriched from blood (not recorded which). Receptors originate from a woman in her forties or fifties with acute COVID-19.

The rearrangement joins TRBV18 to TRBJ1-1; a possible D gene is TRBD1 (5 bases). With 2 bases removed from V and 6 bases from J, the gap between germline ends came to 13 bases. The CDR3 loop spans 14 amino acids. Germline CDR1 reads KGHSH; CDR2 reads LQKENI. The CDR3 loop is CASSPVGQGAEAFF. As DNA, the CDR3 is TGTGCCAGCTCACCAGTCGGGCAGGGCGCTGAAGCTTTCTTT.

This clone has a handful of counts. This chain links TRBV6-2 or TRBV6-3 with TRBJ2-1; D is uncertain. V dropped 3 bases and J dropped 2 bases, with 8 bases sitting between them. This CDR3 region has 14 residues. Germline values: CDR1 MNHEY, CDR2 SVGEGT. The CDR3 DNA is TGTGCCAGCAGTTATACTGTACCCTACAATGAGCAGTTCTTC. Translated: CASSYTVPYNEQFF.

The J gene is TRBJ1-5, the V gene TRBV18; 9 bases line up with TRBD1. The CDR3 spans 16 residues. V trimming: 4 bases; J trimming: 3 bases; junction bases outside the gene matches: 7. CDR1 and CDR2 from the germline V gene are KGHSH and LQKENI. The CDR3 reads CASSREQGAVNQPQHF. The CDR3, as DNA: TGTGCCAGCTCACGTGAACAGGGGGCTGTCAATCAGCCCCAGCATTTT.

This clone was counted a few times. The rearrangement links TRBV6-5 to TRBJ2-7; 9 nucleotides agree with TRBD1. V gave up 7 bases and J gave up 0 bases; unmatched junction bases: 7. Germline values: CDR1 MNHEY, CDR2 SVGAGI. CDR3 size: 15 residues. The CDR3 spells CASMTPGQGSYEQYF. The CDR3 DNA is TGTGCCAGCATGACACCGGGACAGGGCTCCTACGAGCAGTACTTC.

This clone appeared a few times. This rearrangement joins TRBV11-3 to TRBJ1-1, with D possibly being TRBD1 (5 bases). The CDR3 is 13 amino acids. Germline values: CDR1 SGHNT, CDR2 YENEEA. V lost 1 base, J lost 3 bases, and 6 bases lay in between. The CDR3 spells CASSLGGDTEAFF. CDR3 nucleotides: TGTGCCAGCAGCTTAGGGGGCGACACTGAAGCTTTCTTT. Using reference TRBV11-3 and TRBJ1-1 for the parts outside the CDR3, the full variable domain is EAGVVQSPRYKIIEKKQPVAFWCNPISGHNTLYWYLQNLGQGPELLIRYENEEAVDDSQLPKDRFSAERLKGVDSTLKIQPAELGDSAVYLCASSLGGDTEAFFGQGTRLTVV.

The genes are TRBV9 and TRBJ1-1; D might be TRBD1 (5 bases). CDR3 length: 14 residues. Germline V gene lookup returns CDR1 SGDLS and CDR2 YYNGEE. V dropped 3 bases and J dropped 4 bases, with 13 bases sitting between them. The chain's CDR3 is CASSGNPGSTEAFF. CDR3 bases: TGTGCCAGCAGCGGGAACCCAGGGTCCACTGAAGCTTTCTTT.

For the CDR3, the DNA is TGTGCCAGCAGCTTAGCCCGGGGGGTGGGGTATGGCTACACCTTC. Translation: CASSLARGVGYGYTF. The V gene is TRBV7-8, the J gene TRBJ1-2; the D gene is possibly TRBD1 (5 bases). The CDR3 has 15 amino acids. V dropped 0 bases and J dropped 5 bases, with 13 bases sitting between them. The germline gives CDR1 SGHVS, CDR2 FQNEAQ.

This chain joins TRBV7-9 and TRBJ2-1, with 11 nucleotides matching TRBD1. The V gene end was trimmed by 5 bases and the J gene end by 9 bases; junction bases not matched to a gene: 12. Germline-derived CDR1 and CDR2 are SEHNR and FQNEAQ (reference sequence). CDR3 size: 16 residues. The CDR3 protein is CASSAHRDRGSGEQFF. CDR3 nucleotides: TGTGCCAGCAGCGCCCACCGGGACAGGGGGTCCGGTGAGCAGTTCTTC.

The table lists this clone with a count of one. CDR3: CAWSVSSLGYTF. The CDR3 DNA is TGTGCCTGGTCCGTCAGTTCATTGGGCTACACCTTC. The chain combines TRBV30 with TRBJ1-2; D remains ambiguous. The germline gives CDR1 GTSNPN, CDR2 SVGIG (reference sequence). CDR3 size: 12 residues. The V end lost 5 bases, the J end lost 8 bases, and 15 bases lay between the germline ends.

Only a few counts were recorded for this clone. The V and J genes are TRBV10-3 and TRBJ1-1, with D possibly matching TRBD1 (6 bases). Germline V gene sequence: CDR1 ENHRY, CDR2 SYGVKD. The CDR3 sequence is 15 residues long. Trimming pared 11 bases from V and 3 bases from J, leaving 22 bases between. CDR3: CAVTRGWVTDTEAFF. CDR3 DNA sequence: TGTGCCGTCACCAGGGGTTGGGTGACTGACACTGAAGCTTTCTTT.

The gene calls are TRBV6-5 and TRBJ2-7, with D perhaps TRBD1 (6 bases). The CDR3 runs to 14 residues. Per the germline V gene, CDR1 is MNHEY and CDR2 is SVGAGI. Trimming shortened V by 4 bases and J by 8 bases, and 18 bases separated the two germline ends. CDR3 nucleotides: TGTGCCAGCAGTTCCCGACTGTCAGGGGAAAAGCAGTACTTC. Translated, it gives CASSSRLSGEKQYF.